The source of this T cell receptor (beta chain) is a study of early T cells in non-severe SARS-CoV-2 infection. Whole-study findings and limits: Anti-spike CD8 responses were favored by VDJdb matching, which missed private and CD4 specificities.

TCRdb recomputed calls from the 5' RACE reads with MiXCR, one row per CDR3 protein. Here the sample spans 65,000 to 70,000 distinct CDR3 sequences, about a tenth being singletons. The V and J ends lost 3 bases and 3 bases, in that order; junction bases with no gene match: 8. CDR1 and CDR2 (germline): DFQATT, SNEGSKA (reference sequence). This CDR3 has 15 residues. This clonotype was seen only a few times. Its antigen remains unidentified. The sequence was obtained from an adult who was a healthcare worker with PCR-confirmed SARS-CoV-2 infection or an uninfected control (not recorded which). The chain is built from TRBV20-1 and TRBJ2-3, with 8 bases aligning to TRBD2. Sequencing used whole blood. The CDR3 nucleotides are TGCAGTGCTAGTGACAGCGGGAGATATACAGATACGCAGTATTTT. This encodes CSASDSGRYTDTQYF.